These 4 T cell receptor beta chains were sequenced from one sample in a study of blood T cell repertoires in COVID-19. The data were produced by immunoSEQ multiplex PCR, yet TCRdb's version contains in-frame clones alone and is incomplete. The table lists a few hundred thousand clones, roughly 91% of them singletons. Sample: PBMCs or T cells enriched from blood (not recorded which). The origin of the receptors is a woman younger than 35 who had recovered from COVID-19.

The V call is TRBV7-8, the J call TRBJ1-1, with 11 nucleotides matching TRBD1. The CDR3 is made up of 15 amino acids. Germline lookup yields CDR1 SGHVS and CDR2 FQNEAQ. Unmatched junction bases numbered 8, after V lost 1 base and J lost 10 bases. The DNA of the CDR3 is TGTGCCAGCAGCTTAGAGGGGACAGGGGGTAAGGTAGCTTTCTTT. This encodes CASSLEGTGGKVAFF.

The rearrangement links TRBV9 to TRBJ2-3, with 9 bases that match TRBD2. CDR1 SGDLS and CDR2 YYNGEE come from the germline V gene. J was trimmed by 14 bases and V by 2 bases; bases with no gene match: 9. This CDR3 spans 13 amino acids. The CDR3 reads CASSVEASGVGYF. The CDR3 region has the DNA TGTGCCAGCAGCGTCGAGGCTAGCGGGGTGGGGTATTTT.

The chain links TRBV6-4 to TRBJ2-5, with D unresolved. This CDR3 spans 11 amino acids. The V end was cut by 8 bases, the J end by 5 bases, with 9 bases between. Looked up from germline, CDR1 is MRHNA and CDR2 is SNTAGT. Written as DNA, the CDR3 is TGTGCCAGCCCCAGTTGGGAGACCCAGTACTTC. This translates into CASPSWETQYF.

The CDR3 DNA reads as TGTGCCAGCAGCCGGGAGCCCCGACAGGGGGCGGCCGGGGAGCTGTTTTTT. Encoded protein: CASSREPRQGAAGELFF. The chain has TRBV3-1 (or the pseudogene TRBV3-2) and TRBJ2-2; 10 bases match TRBD1. Trimming at V came to 4 bases and at J to 6 bases, leaving 11 bases not matched to a gene. The CDR3 is 17 amino acids. Germline V gene data show CDR1 as LGHDT and CDR2 as YNNKEL (reference sequence).